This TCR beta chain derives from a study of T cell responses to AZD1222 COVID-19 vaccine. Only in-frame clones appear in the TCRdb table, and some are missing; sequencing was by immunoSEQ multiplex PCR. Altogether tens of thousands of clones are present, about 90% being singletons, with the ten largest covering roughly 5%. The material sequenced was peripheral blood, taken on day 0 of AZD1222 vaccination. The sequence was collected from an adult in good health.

The CDR3 loop reads CASSLVVIGTGFGDEQFF. The CDR3 bases are TGTGCCAGCAGCTTGGTTGTTATCGGGACAGGGTTTGGTGATGAGCAGTTCTTC. The chain recombines TRBV5-8 with TRBJ2-1, with TRBD1 matching 9 bases. With 0 bases clipped from V and 8 bases from J, the junction kept 15 bases outside the gene matches. Per the germline V gene, CDR1 is SGHTS and CDR2 is YDEGEE. The CDR3 totals 18 residues.